This TCR beta chain was recovered during a study of cytomegalovirus exposure and HLA in healthy donors. Study outcomes and limitations: A later analysis linked a missense DCLRE1C variant to TCR beta V- and J-gene trimming. In a later analysis, DRB1 alleles had the most associated TCRs; HLA-C alleles the fewest. Cytomegalovirus status, reportedly, was diagnosed with high specificity and sensitivity by the classifier. Researchers had no immune exposure information except CMV serostatus available.

Germline CDR1 SGHAT, CDR2 FQNNGV. This CDR3 contains 16 residues. V lost 5 bases and J 6 bases, leaving 19 bases between the germline ends. Turning to this clone: Its antigen is still unknown.

Researchers ran the PCR with 60 Vbeta and 13 Jbeta primers. The repertoire was sequenced with immunoSEQ multiplex PCR; TCRdb's copy has only in-frame clones and lacks some. Here the sample spans 140,000 to 150,000 clones, 79% being singletons. The rearrangement uses TRBV11-2 and TRBJ2-2, with D maybe TRBD2 (6 bases). This receptor was identified in a woman between 35 and 50 years old in good health and CMV-seropositive. Sequencing used PBMCs. The CDR3 region is CASSDPGGTPPGELFF. In nucleotides, the CDR3 is TGTGCCAGCAGCGACCCTGGCGGGACTCCACCCGGGGAGCTGTTTTTT.